These 20 T cell receptor beta chains originate from one sample sequenced in a study of response to subunit inactivated influenza vaccine. TCRdb analysed the RT-PCR reads with MiXCR anew, one entry per CDR3 protein. Found here are about 580,000 distinct CDR3 sequences, 14% of them singletons; the top ten hold roughly 11%. The sequencing used PBMCs from blood, collected 11 to 12 days after vaccination. These receptors were collected from a man in his fifties who received an inactivated influenza vaccine.

The genes are TRBV20-1 and TRBJ2-7, with unresolved D. This CDR3 has 14 residues. Germline values: CDR1 DFQATT, CDR2 SNEGSKA (reference sequence). The ends were cut back, 0 bases at V and 2 bases at J, with 11 bases in the middle. The DNA of the CDR3 is TGCAGTGCTAGAGATGTCGGAGATACCTACGAGCAGTACTTC. Its protein is CSARDVGDTYEQYF.

This clonotype occurred many times. CDR3 sequence (DNA): TGTGCCGTGGTAGGGAACTTTAATTCACCCCTCCACTTT. It specifies CAVVGNFNSPLHF. This chain uses TRBV6-6 with TRBJ1-6; D unclear. V gave up 11 bases and J gave up 6 bases, with 14 bases separating them. The CDR3 extends over 13 amino acids. In germline, CDR1 is MNHNY, CDR2 SVGAGI (reference sequence).

This clonotype was counted only a few times. This chain uses TRBV6-2 or TRBV6-3 with TRBJ2-1; the match to TRBD2 covers 15 bases. Trimming at V came to 6 bases and at J to 6 bases, leaving 12 bases not matched to a gene. The germline V gene encodes CDR1 MNHEY and CDR2 SVGEGT. The CDR3 contains 18 residues. CDR3 amino acids: CASRPGLAGGPTVNEQFF. As DNA, the CDR3 is TGTGCCAGCAGACCTGGACTAGCGGGAGGGCCTACCGTCAATGAGCAGTTCTTC.

This clonotype was picked up a small number of times. The chain combines TRBV5-1 with TRBJ1-1; the D gene is possibly TRBD1 (6 bases). From germline, CDR1 is SGHRS and CDR2 YFSETQ. CDR3 size: 15 residues. V dropped 4 bases and J dropped 1 base, with 14 bases sitting between them. Here the CDR3 DNA reads TGCGCCAGCAGCCCGGGTGGGACACAGAACACTGAAGCTTTCTTT. Its protein product is CASSPGGTQNTEAFF. Drawing the rest from reference TRBV5-1 and TRBJ1-1, the complete variable domain is KAGVTQTPRYLIKTRGQQVTLSCSPISGHRSVSWYQQTPGQGLQFLFEYFSETQRNKGNFPGRFSGRQFSNSRSEMNVSTLELGDSALYLCASSPGGTQNTEAFFGQGTRLTVV.

This clonotype was recorded a few times. V and J are TRBV29-1 and TRBJ2-5; a possible D gene is TRBD2 (5 bases). This CDR3 spans 12 amino acids. V lost 5 bases and J 9 bases, leaving 16 bases between the germline ends. Germline loops: CDR1 SQVTM, CDR2 ANQGSEA. The CDR3 nucleotides are TGCAGCGTTCGGGCACACCGAGCGGCCCAGTACTTC. Encoded protein: CSVRAHRAAQYF.

This clonotype was seen many times. The chain is built from TRBV6-1 and TRBJ1-2; no clear D. Trimming shortened V by 1 base and J by 7 bases, and 19 bases separated the two germline ends. Germline CDR1 MNHNS, CDR2 SASEGT. CDR3 size: 16 residues. The CDR3 loop is CASSEGRVSWSSGYTF. DNA of the CDR3: TGTGCCAGCAGTGAAGGGAGGGTCAGTTGGAGTAGTGGCTACACCTTC.

This clonotype was observed a few times. The chain joins TRBV12-3 or TRBV12-4 to TRBJ2-7; D is perhaps TRBD1 (6 bases). CDR3 length equals 14 residues. V lost 6 bases and J 3 bases, leaving 15 bases between the germline ends. CDR3 sequence reads: CASRSGTTGYEQYF. The CDR3 region has the DNA TGTGCCAGCAGATCTGGGACGACAGGCTACGAGCAGTACTTC.

This clonotype was seen ten or more times. The CDR3: CSAIPGTDNEQFF. CDR3 nucleotides: TGCAGTGCTATACCCGGGACGGACAATGAGCAGTTCTTC. This chain uses TRBV20-1 with TRBJ2-1, with D tentatively TRBD1 or TRBD2 (5 bases each). The CDR3 loop spans 13 amino acids. V lost 4 bases and J lost 5, with 12 bases in between. Germline V lookup: CDR1 DFQATT, CDR2 SNEGSKA (reference sequence).

At least ten counts were recorded for this clonotype. The J gene is TRBJ2-1, the V gene TRBV15; no clear D. Deletions cut 1 base from V and 0 bases from J, with 19 bases between. The CDR3 has 19 residues. Germline V gene data show CDR1 as LNHNV and CDR2 as YYDKDF (reference sequence). CDR3 loop: CATSRVGLLTSFSYNEQFF. For the CDR3, the DNA is TGTGCCACCAGCAGAGTAGGGTTACTGACCTCTTTCTCCTACAATGAGCAGTTCTTC.

This clonotype was recorded many times. The rearrangement links TRBV20-1 to TRBJ2-2; a possible D gene is TRBD2 (5 bases). V lost 1 base and J lost 4, with 10 bases in between. Germline-derived CDR1 and CDR2 are DFQATT and SNEGSKA (reference sequence). The CDR3 contains 14 residues. Written as DNA, the CDR3 is TGCAGTGCTAGAGTCGGGGTGGGCACCGGGGAGCTGTTTTTT. Residues: CSARVGVGTGELFF.

The sample holds many counts of this clonotype. The J gene is TRBJ2-1, the V gene TRBV6-2 or TRBV6-3, with TRBD2 matching over 8 bases. This CDR3 is 16 amino acids long. The V gene end was trimmed by 6 bases and the J gene end by 7 bases; junction bases not matched to a gene: 14. CDR1 is MNHEY and CDR2 is SVGEGT in the germline V gene. CDR3 sequence (DNA): TGTGCCAGCAGATCCCTTGGCGGGAGGATCGGGAATGAGCAGTTCTTC. This encodes CASRSLGGRIGNEQFF.

This clonotype was found a few times. This sequence joins TRBV4-2 and TRBJ2-7; 9 bases are a match to TRBD1. With V trimmed by 4 bases and J by 4 bases, 8 bases remained unmatched. The V gene's germline CDR1 is LGHNA and CDR2 YNFKEQ. This CDR3 region has 15 residues. This CDR3 reads CASSPRQGERYEQYF. In DNA form, the CDR3 reads TGTGCCAGCAGCCCTCGACAGGGGGAGCGATACGAGCAGTACTTC.

The chain links TRBV24-1 to TRBJ2-5; 7 bases agree with TRBD1. Germline trimming cut 4 bases from V and 5 bases from J; bases unmatched to any gene: 9. The CDR3 consists of 15 residues. Germline V gives CDR1 KGHDR, CDR2 SFDVKD. The CDR3 here is CATSDPRGGSETQYF. The CDR3, as DNA: TGTGCCACCAGTGACCCCCGAGGGGGCAGTGAGACCCAGTACTTC.

Many counts were recorded for this clonotype. The CDR3 loop is CSAQGQGWAEAFF. The CDR3 DNA sequence: TGCAGCGCCCAAGGGCAGGGGTGGGCTGAAGCTTTCTTT. This chain connects TRBV29-1 to TRBJ1-1; a weak D match, TRBD1 (6 bases). Germline CDR1 reads SQVTM; CDR2 reads ANQGSEA. V lost 7 bases and J lost 6, with 18 bases in between. There are 13 residues in the CDR3.

The chain combines TRBV29-1 with TRBJ1-2; D unresolved. Germline values: CDR1 SQVTM, CDR2 ANQGSEA. Trimming removed 4 bases at V and 0 bases at J, with 9 bases between. This CDR3 is 13 amino acids long. CDR3 region: CSVGWQPNYGYTF. Here the CDR3 DNA reads TGCAGCGTTGGTTGGCAGCCTAACTATGGCTACACCTTC. Full variable domain (remainder filled in from reference TRBV29-1 and TRBJ1-2): SAVISQKPSRDICQRGTSLTIQCQVDSQVTMMFWYRQQPGQSLTLIATANQGSEATYESGFVIDKFPISRPNLTFSTLTVSNMSPEDSSIYLCSVGWQPNYGYTFGSGTRLTVV.

This clonotype was seen many times. The V and J genes are TRBV27 and TRBJ2-3; 8 bases match TRBD2. This CDR3 comprises 16 residues. V gave up 1 base and J gave up 1 base; unmatched junction bases: 4. The germline CDR1 and CDR2 sequences are MNHEY and SMNVEV (reference sequence). The CDR3 sequence is CASSLFGLARTDTQYF. The CDR3 bases are TGTGCCAGCAGTTTATTCGGACTAGCTCGCACAGATACGCAGTATTTT.

As to this clonotype: Because the CDR3's place on the DNA is in doubt, the DNA is left out and the CDR3 is given as listed by TCRdb. This sequence joins TRBV7-2 and TRBJ2-2. The CDR3 adds up to 14 amino acids, both ends counted. Germline lookup yields CDR1 SGHTA and CDR2 FQGNSA. This CDR3 is CASSLIFGAGELFF.

V usage is TRBV20-1 and J usage is TRBJ1-2; D remains ambiguous. This CDR3 spans 13 amino acids. Germline-derived CDR1 and CDR2 are DFQATT and SNEGSKA (reference sequence). Deletions cut 6 bases from V and 0 bases from J, with 11 bases between. The DNA for the CDR3 is TGCAGTGCCCGGACGGTTACTAACTATGGCTACACCTTC. It translates to CSARTVTNYGYTF.

V is TRBV12-3 or TRBV12-4 and J is TRBJ1-4, with 8 bases aligning to TRBD1. CDR3 length equals 15 residues. V gave up 1 base and J gave up 8 bases; unmatched junction bases: 6. The CDR3 region has the DNA TGTGCCAGCAGTTTAGAGACAGGGGAAAGCGAAAAACTGTTTTTT. It specifies CASSLETGESEKLFF.

This clonotype was seen once. This chain links TRBV7-8 with TRBJ2-2, with a weak D call TRBD2 (5 bases). Germline lookup yields CDR1 SGHVS and CDR2 FQNEAQ. The V end was cut by 0 bases, the J end by 3 bases, with 8 bases between. CDR3 length equals 15 residues. The CDR3: CASSLARRDTGELFF. The CDR3 DNA follows: TGTGCCAGCAGCTTAGCGAGGCGGGACACCGGGGAGCTGTTTTTT.